This T cell receptor beta chain was documented in a study of response to subunit inactivated influenza vaccine. Notes on the study in general: Authors proposed each seasonal influenza vaccination draws in few new T cells.

In TCRdb, the RT-PCR reads were re-called with MiXCR into one record per CDR3 protein. The sample contains hundreds of thousands of distinct CDR3 sequences, about 18% of which appear only once. As regards this clonotype: Its antigen is not identified.

CDR1 is SGHRS, CDR2 YFSETQ, per germline. Trimming removed 7 bases from V and 0 bases from J, with 8 bases in between. The CDR3 extends over 14 amino acids. Sequenced here: PBMCs from blood, sampled more than 4 days after vaccination. The genes are TRBV5-1 and TRBJ2-6; D ambiguous. The source is a man aged 50-59 years who received an inactivated influenza vaccine. CDR3 nucleotide sequence: TGCGCCAGCGCTGGGGTCTCTGGGGCCAACGTCCTGACTTTC. This sequence encodes CASAGVSGANVLTF.